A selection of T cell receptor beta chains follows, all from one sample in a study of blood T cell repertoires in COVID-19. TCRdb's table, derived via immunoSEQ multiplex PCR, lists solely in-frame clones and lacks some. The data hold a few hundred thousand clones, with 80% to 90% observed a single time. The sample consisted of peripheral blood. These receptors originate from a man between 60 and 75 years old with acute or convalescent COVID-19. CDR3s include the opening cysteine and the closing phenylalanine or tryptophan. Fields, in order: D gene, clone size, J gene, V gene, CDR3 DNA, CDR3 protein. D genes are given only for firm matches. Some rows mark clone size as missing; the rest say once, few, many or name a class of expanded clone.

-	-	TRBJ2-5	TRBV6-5	TGTGCCAGCAGCCCCGGTCGGGGTGTGAACCAGTACTTC	CASSPGRGVNQYF
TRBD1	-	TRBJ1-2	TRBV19	TGTGCCAGTACCCGTTCGGACAGGGCTGGCTATGGCTACACCTTC	CASTRSDRAGYGYTF
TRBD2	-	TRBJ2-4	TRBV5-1	TGCGCCAGCAGCTTGGGACTAGCGGGGGGCCAAAACATTCAGTACTTC	CASSLGLAGGQNIQYF
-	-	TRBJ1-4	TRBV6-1	TGTGCCAGCAGTGATGGCGGTCTCCTCCACTACTCTAATGAAAAACTGTTTTTT	CASSDGGLLHYSNEKLFF
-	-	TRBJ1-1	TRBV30	TGTGCCTGGAGTGTATCGAGCGGGGCAGCTTTCTTT	CAWSVSSGAAFF
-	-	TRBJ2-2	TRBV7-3	TGTGCCAGCCGCCCGGGAGAGACCGGGGAGCTGTTTTTT	CASRPGETGELFF
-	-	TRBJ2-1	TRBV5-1	TGCGCCAGCAGCTTGGAGGAACAGGGTTATGGGAATGAGCAGTTCTTC	CASSLEEQGYGNEQFF
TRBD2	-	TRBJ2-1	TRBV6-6	TGTGCCAGCAGTTCCTTAGCGGGGGGGAAATACAATGAGCAGTTCTTC	CASSSLAGGKYNEQFF
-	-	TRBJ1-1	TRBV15	TGTGCCACCAGCAGAGACGAGACAAGGAAGAATGAAGCTTTCTTT	CATSRDETRKNEAFF
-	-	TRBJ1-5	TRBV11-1	TGTGCCAGCAGCTTAGAGGAGGACCAGCCCCAGCATTTT	CASSLEEDQPQHF
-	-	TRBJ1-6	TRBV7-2	TGTGCCAGCAGCTTAGGAAATCGCCCAGTTTTCTCCTATAATTCACCCCTCCACTTT	CASSLGNRPVFSYNSPLHF
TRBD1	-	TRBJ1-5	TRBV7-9	TGTGCCAGCAGCACTATTATGCCCCCCAAGGACAGGAATCAGCCCCAGCATTTT	CASSTIMPPKDRNQPQHF
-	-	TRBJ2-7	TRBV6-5	TGTGCCAGCAGTTACTCGAGACTGCCTACCTACGAGCAGTACTTC	CASSYSRLPTYEQYF
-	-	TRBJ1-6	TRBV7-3	TGTGCCAGCAGCTTAACCCCTCTTTCCGGTTCACCCCTCCACTTT	CASSLTPLSGSPLHF
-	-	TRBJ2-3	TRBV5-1	TGCGCCAGCAGCTACCTAGCAGGAGTGATGGATACGCAGTATTTT	CASSYLAGVMDTQYF
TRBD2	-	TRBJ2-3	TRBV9	TGTGCCAGCACCCTAACACCGGGACTAGAATTCGCAGATACGCAGTATTTT	CASTLTPGLEFADTQYF
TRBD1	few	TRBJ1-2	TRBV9	TGTGCCAGCAGCGTGGGACAGGGGGCTGGTGGCTACACCTTC	CASSVGQGAGGYTF
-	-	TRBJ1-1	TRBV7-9	TGTGCCAGCAGCCCCGTCCGCGTCAGGGCGGTCATCATGAACACTGAAGCTTTCTTT	CASSPVRVRAVIMNTEAFF
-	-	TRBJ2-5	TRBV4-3	TGCGCCAGCAGCCAAGCTAGAGAAGGCGGTGAGACCCAGTACTTC	CASSQAREGGETQYF
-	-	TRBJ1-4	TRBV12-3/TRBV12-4	TGTGCCAGCAGTTTACTCCCGGGGGAAAAACTGTTTTTT	CASSLLPGEKLFF
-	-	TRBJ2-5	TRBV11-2	TGTGCCAGCAGCTTAGCCCTAGCGCGGATTCAAGAGACCCAGTACTTC	CASSLALARIQETQYF
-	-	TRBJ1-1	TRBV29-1	TGCAGCGTTGTTGGGCCCTTGAACACTGAAGCTTTCTTT	CSVVGPLNTEAFF
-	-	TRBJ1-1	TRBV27	TGTGCCAGCAGTTTCGGGTTGCAGGGGGAAGCTTTCTTT	CASSFGLQGEAFF
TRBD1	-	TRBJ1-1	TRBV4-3	TGCGCCAGCAGCCAATTTCTTACAGGGGAAGAGGAGAACACTGAAGCTTTCTTT	CASSQFLTGEEENTEAFF
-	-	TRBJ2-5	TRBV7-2	TGTGCCAGCAGATACGGAGGGGGGGGTCCACAAGAGACCCAGTACTTC	CASRYGGGGPQETQYF
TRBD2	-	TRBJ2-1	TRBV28	TGTGCCAGCAGTTACATAGCGGGTGAAGGCGGTGAGCAGTTCTTC	CASSYIAGEGGEQFF
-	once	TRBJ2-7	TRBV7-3	TGTGCCAGCAGCCTCGGTGCGGCCACATCACCAGCCTACGAGCAGTACTTC	CASSLGAATSPAYEQYF
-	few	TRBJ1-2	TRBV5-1	TGCGCCAGCAGCTCACCCCCCGGACAGCGTTGGGGTGGCTACACCTTC	CASSSPPGQRWGGYTF
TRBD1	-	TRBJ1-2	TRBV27	TGTGCCAGCAGTTGGGACAGGGCCTCCATCTATGGCTACACCTTC	CASSWDRASIYGYTF
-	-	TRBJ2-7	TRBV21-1	TGTGCCAGCAGCAAAGAAGTGCGGGACAGGTTACCGCGCGAGCAGTACTTC	CASSKEVRDRLPREQYF
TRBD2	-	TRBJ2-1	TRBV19	TGTGCCAGTAGTCTCACGCGTAGGGGAGGGTTGGATGAGCAGTTCTTC	CASSLTRRGGLDEQFF
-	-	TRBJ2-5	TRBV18	TGTGCCAGCTCACCAGGGGAGGAGACCCAGTACTTC	CASSPGEETQYF
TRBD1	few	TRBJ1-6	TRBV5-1	TGCGCCAGCAGCTTGGGGACAGGCGGCTCCTATAATTCACCCCTCCACTTT	CASSLGTGGSYNSPLHF
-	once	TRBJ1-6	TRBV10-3	TGTGCCATCAGTGAGTCGGGCAGGGGCCAGGGTAATTCACCCCTCCACTTT	CAISESGRGQGNSPLHF
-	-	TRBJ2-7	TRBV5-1	TGCGCCAGCAGCGCCGGACAGGGACTAATCGGGCCGCAGTACTTC	CASSAGQGLIGPQYF
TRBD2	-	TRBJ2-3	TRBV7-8	TGTGCCAGCAGCTTGGGGACTAGCGGGAGGATTACGCAGTATTTT	CASSLGTSGRITQYF
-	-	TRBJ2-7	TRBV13	TGTGCCAGCAGCACCTCCGGGCAGGGTCCCTATCCCTACGAGCAGTACTTC	CASSTSGQGPYPYEQYF
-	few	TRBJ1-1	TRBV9	TGTGCCAGCAGCCCGGGGGGGGGCGCTGAAGCTTTCTTT	CASSPGGGAEAFF
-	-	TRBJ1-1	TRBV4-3	TGCGCCAGCAGCCAAGGACGGGGCACTGAAGCTTTCTTT	CASSQGRGTEAFF
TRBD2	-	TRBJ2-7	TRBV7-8	TGTGCCAGCAGCTTTCCGACGCTAGCGGGAGGGCCAGCGTACGAGCAGTACTTC	CASSFPTLAGGPAYEQYF
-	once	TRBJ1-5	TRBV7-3	TGTGCCAGCAGCTACAGGGATGTTAGGGGGTATAGCAATCAGCCCCAGCATTTT	CASSYRDVRGYSNQPQHF
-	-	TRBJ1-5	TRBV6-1	TGTGCCAGCAGTGAATCGGTCTCAAATCAGCCCCAGCATTTT	CASSESVSNQPQHF